Each of the 14 T cell receptor beta chains below was sequenced from the same sample in a study of shared clonotypes between healthy human individuals. TCRdb's copy holds only in-frame clones and misses some; the assay was immunoSEQ multiplex PCR. The table records some 1,900,000 clones, about 95% of them present only once. Naive CD8 cells lacked CD45RO, underwent positive selection for CCR7 and left out terminally differentiated effector memory CD45RA+ cells. Sequenced input: naive CD8+ T cells sorted from blood. These receptor sequences come from a man between 18 and 35 years old in good health.

The genes are TRBV7-2 and TRBJ2-1; D remains ambiguous. The V gene's germline CDR1 is SGHTA and CDR2 FQGNSA. The CDR3 runs 15 residues. With 1 base removed from V and 4 bases from J, the gap between germline ends came to 11 bases. Written as DNA, the CDR3 is TGTGCCAGCAGCTTAGGGCGTACGGTTTACAATGAGCAGTTCTTC. It codes for CASSLGRTVYNEQFF.

V and J are TRBV5-1 and TRBJ2-5; D gene ambiguous. The CDR3 runs to 13 residues. With 1 base removed from V and 2 bases from J, the gap between germline ends came to 6 bases. Germline lookup yields CDR1 SGHRS and CDR2 YFSETQ. In DNA, the CDR3 is TGCGCCAGCAGCTTGTGGTCACAAGAGACCCAGTACTTC. It translates to CASSLWSQETQYF.

J is TRBJ1-1 and V is TRBV30; TRBD1 is a possible D gene (5 bases). Germline CDR1 is GTSNPN and CDR2 is SVGIG (reference sequence). Trimming cost V 5 bases and J 4 bases, with 11 bases left between them. The CDR3 runs to 12 residues. For the CDR3, the DNA is TGTGCCTGGGGGTTCGGGGGCACTGAAGCTTTCTTT. This gives the protein CAWGFGGTEAFF.

The genes are TRBV28 and TRBJ1-2; 8 bases are shared with TRBD1. The trim removed 7 bases at V and 5 bases at J, leaving 3 bases unmatched. The CDR3 loop spans 12 amino acids. The germline CDR1 and CDR2 sequences are MDHEN and SYDVKM. The CDR3 protein is CASTGDRYGYTF. The CDR3 coding sequence is TGTGCCAGCACAGGGGACAGGTATGGCTACACCTTC.

This clone was seen once. This chain uses TRBV5-6 with TRBJ2-7; TRBD1 or TRBD2 may be the D gene (5 bases each). Germline loops: CDR1 SGHDT, CDR2 YYEEEE. V gave up 6 bases and J gave up 4 bases, with 29 bases separating them. The CDR3 loop spans 18 amino acids. CDR3 protein: CASTLENSYGDRWYEQYF. DNA for the CDR3: TGTGCCAGCACCCTAGAGAATTCCTACGGGGACCGTTGGTACGAGCAGTACTTC.

The chain's CDR3 is CASSPPVGEISYNEQFF. The CDR3 DNA reads as TGTGCCAGCAGCCCCCCAGTAGGGGAAATCTCCTACAATGAGCAGTTCTTC. The genes are TRBV7-8 and TRBJ2-1, with D possibly TRBD1 on 5 matching bases. The CDR3 has 17 amino acids. Per germline, CDR1 SGHVS and CDR2 FQNEAQ. Between the trimmed V and J ends, which lost 5 bases and 0 bases, there was a span of 17 bases.

The chain is built from TRBV19 and TRBJ1-4; D remains unclear. Germline V gene sequence: CDR1 LNHDA, CDR2 SQIVND (reference sequence). The CDR3 loop spans 14 amino acids. V lost 3 bases, J lost 7 bases, and 12 bases lay in between. CDR3 region: CASSIDTFGEKLFF. The DNA for the CDR3 is TGTGCCAGTAGTATTGACACCTTCGGTGAAAAACTGTTTTTT.

A few counts support this clone. This specimen includes other DNA sequences encoding the same CDR3. CDR3 coding DNA: TGTGCCAGCAGCCCCGGGGGCACTGAAGCTTTCTTT. Translating gives CASSPGGTEAFF. V usage is TRBV7-9 and J usage is TRBJ1-1; a possible D gene is TRBD1 (5 bases). This CDR3 is 12 amino acids long. V gave up 5 bases and J gave up 4 bases, with 8 bases separating them. Germline V gene lookup returns CDR1 SEHNR and CDR2 FQNEAQ (reference sequence).

The CDR3 here is CASSSELGIGRTGELFF. CDR3 DNA sequence: TGTGCCAGCAGCTCCGAACTAGGCATCGGTCGGACCGGGGAGCTGTTTTTT. The J gene is TRBJ2-2, the V gene TRBV5-4, with a possible D match to TRBD2 (5 bases). Germline V lookup: CDR1 SGHNT, CDR2 YYREEE (reference sequence). Trimming left V 3 bases short and J 5 bases short, with 20 bases between. This CDR3 contains 17 residues.

The chain is built from TRBV5-8 and TRBJ2-2; D is unclear. CDR3 length: 11 amino acids. The V end lost 4 bases, the J end lost 6 bases, and 4 bases lay between the germline ends. Germline V gene data show CDR1 as SGHTS and CDR2 as YDEGEE. DNA for the CDR3: TGTGCCAGCAGCGGCGCCGGGGAGCTGTTTTTT. It encodes CASSGAGELFF.

In the case of this clone: The same CDR3 arises from other DNA sequences in this sample as well. The gene calls are TRBV28 and TRBJ2-7, with D perhaps matching TRBD1 (6 bases). This CDR3 contains 14 residues. From germline, CDR1 is MDHEN and CDR2 SYDVKM. V dropped 2 bases and J dropped 0 bases, with 8 bases sitting between them. CDR3 nucleotides: TGTGCCAGCAGTTTAAGGGGGAACTCCTACGAGCAGTACTTC. This translates into CASSLRGNSYEQYF.

The CDR3 DNA is TGTGCCAGCAGTGAGGTTCGGGGTTACACTGAAGCTTTCTTT. Translation gives CASSEVRGYTEAFF. The chain has TRBV2 and TRBJ1-1, with D uncertain. CDR1 and CDR2 (germline): SNHLY, FYNNEI. Trimming took 3 bases from V and 3 from J, leaving 11 bases between them. CDR3 length equals 14 residues.

This clone was counted a single time. The gene calls are TRBV27 and TRBJ2-1; D is possibly TRBD2 (6 bases). The germline V gene has CDR1 MNHEY and CDR2 SMNVEV (reference sequence). The CDR3 is 15 amino acids. With 0 bases removed from V and 8 bases from J, the gap between germline ends came to 14 bases. CDR3 loop: CASSLSVGSFYEQFF. The DNA of the CDR3 is TGTGCCAGCAGTTTATCGGTCGGGAGTTTCTATGAGCAGTTCTTC.

This rearrangement joins TRBV27 to TRBJ2-7; no firm D call. CDR3 length equals 13 residues. V was clipped by 5 bases and J by 5 bases, with 13 bases between them. Germline CDR1 MNHEY, CDR2 SMNVEV (reference sequence). For the CDR3, the DNA is TGTGCCAGCAGTCTTGGTCCTATTAACGAGCAGTACTTC. Translating gives CASSLGPINEQYF.